This T cell receptor (beta chain) was observed in a study of blood T cell repertoires in COVID-19. This clone was recorded only once. In the study's own analysis: By means of reference gene primer amplification, nucleated cell counts were estimated. Generated by immunoSEQ multiplex PCR, the TCRdb table keeps only in-frame clones and is missing some. V and J calls and clone size follow that table, whereas D and trimming were derived from the DNA. The sample lists approximately 13,000 clones, roughly 89% occurring once. This receptor was taken from a human donor with active COVID-19. The donor label of this sample is uncertain. Sequencing was done on a sample of peripheral blood.

The CDR3 protein is CASSPPGQGSPEQFF. The DNA for the CDR3 is TGTGCCAGCAGCCCCCCGGGACAGGGGTCGCCGGAGCAGTTCTTC. The chain links TRBV28 to TRBJ2-1; 10 nucleotides match TRBD1. J lost 10 bases, V lost 6 bases, and 12 bases had no gene match. The CDR3 contains 15 residues. Germline CDR1 and CDR2: MDHEN and SYDVKM.